The present T cell receptor beta chain was sequenced within a study of blood T cell repertoires in COVID-19. Across the study: Samples taken during acute and convalescent COVID-19 were collected in the United States, Italy and Spain. Sources were T cells, B-cell-depleted T cells, or PBMCs; the material itself was cDNA or gDNA.

Source study methods: Using reference gene primer amplification, nucleated cell counts were estimated. Assay used: immunoSEQ multiplex PCR; TCRdb lists only in-frame clones, some missing. V and J calls and clone size follow that table, whereas D and trimming were derived from the DNA. The data show 85,000 to 90,000 clones, roughly 90% seen once. This clone occurred once. CDR1 SEHNR and CDR2 FQNEAQ come from the germline V gene (reference sequence). V lost 5 bases and J 0 bases, leaving 4 bases between the germline ends. The CDR3 has 12 residues. The material sequenced was peripheral blood. This TCR came from a human donor with active COVID-19. The donor label of this sample is uncertain. The chain has TRBV7-9 and TRBJ1-1; D is uncertain. Here the CDR3 reads CASSILNTEAFF. The CDR3 nucleotides are TGTGCCAGCAGCATCTTGAACACTGAAGCTTTCTTT.